Sequencing of this TCR beta chain was carried out in a study of T-cell reconstitution after alpha-beta-depleted transplantation in children. Study-level points and caveats: One year after transplant, T-cell counts and diversity came mostly from newly produced T cells. The origin of high day-60 TCRbeta diversity in some patients lay in surviving recipient T cells and thymic progenitors. Reports say that about two months after transplant, the alpha-beta T cells came out of several hundred graft clones that had expanded.

Deletions cut 3 bases from V and 7 bases from J, with 13 bases between. The CDR3 consists of 14 residues. Per the germline V gene, CDR1 is SNHLY and CDR2 is FYNNEI. This clonotype was seen more than once but under ten times. The target antigen is unknown. Preparation of the TCRbeta library was carried out with unique molecular identifiers. MiXCR, run by TCRdb on the PCR reads, gives a single entry per CDR3 protein. The sample lists 250,000 or so distinct CDR3 sequences, roughly 25% occurring once. The source of this sequence is a female patient between 2 and 10 years old who had a stem cell transplant for congenital amegakaryocytic thrombocytopenia, so the T cells may come from the graft donor. Sequenced material: PBMCs, mostly from graft donor cells, taken 360 days after TCRalphabeta/CD19-depleted stem cell transplant. The chain uses TRBV2 and TRBJ2-1; D perhaps matches TRBD1 (6 bases). CDR3 in amino acids: CASSDGQGTNEQFF. Here the CDR3 DNA reads TGTGCCAGCAGTGACGGGCAGGGGACGAATGAGCAGTTCTTC.